Listed below are T cell receptor beta chains from one sample, sequenced in a study of blood T cell repertoires in COVID-19. The protocol was immunoSEQ multiplex PCR, while the TCRdb copy is restricted to in-frame clones and leaves out a portion. The data contain over 40,000 clones, over 80% of them seen just once; the ten biggest clones take up around 12%. Sample: peripheral blood. The receptor source for this set is a human donor in a cohort sampled during active COVID-19. Each CDR3 is given with its conserved first and last residue. The D gene is left open where the match is weak. Not all rows give a size; the values are once, few, many and, for expanded clones, a class.

J gene: TRBJ1-1; V gene: TRBV5-1; D gene: .; clone size: .; CDR3 protein: CASSLNWRGRTTEAFF; CDR3 DNA: TGCGCCAGCAGCTTGAATTGGCGGGGGCGGACCACTGAAGCTTTCTTT
J gene: TRBJ1-1; V gene: TRBV28; D gene: TRBD1; clone size: .; CDR3 protein: CASRYSGGYTEAFF; CDR3 DNA: TGTGCCAGCAGATATTCAGGGGGCTACACTGAAGCTTTCTTT
J gene: TRBJ1-2; V gene: TRBV11-2; D gene: .; clone size: .; CDR3 protein: CASSQKKGSSGYTF; CDR3 DNA: TGTGCCAGCAGCCAAAAGAAGGGGTCGTCGGGCTACACCTTC
J gene: TRBJ2-3; V gene: TRBV24-1; D gene: .; clone size: .; CDR3 protein: CATSDPRGEDTQYF; CDR3 DNA: TGTGCCACCAGTGACCCCAGAGGAGAAGATACGCAGTATTTT
J gene: TRBJ2-2; V gene: TRBV2; D gene: .; clone size: .; CDR3 protein: CASSEYRGARGGELFF; CDR3 DNA: TGTGCCAGCAGTGAATATCGCGGAGCCCGGGGCGGGGAGCTGTTTTTT
J gene: TRBJ1-5; V gene: TRBV4-3; D gene: .; clone size: .; CDR3 protein: CASSPQTGHNQPQHF; CDR3 DNA: TGCGCCAGCAGCCCGCAAACAGGGCACAATCAGCCCCAGCATTTT
J gene: TRBJ2-3; V gene: TRBV28; D gene: .; clone size: .; CDR3 protein: CASSFPSSGTQYF; CDR3 DNA: TGTGCCAGCAGTTTTCCCTCCAGCGGAACGCAGTATTTT
J gene: TRBJ2-1; V gene: TRBV5-1; D gene: .; clone size: once; CDR3 protein: CASSLDRGGTDEQFF; CDR3 DNA: TGCGCCAGCAGCTTGGATAGGGGAGGTACGGATGAGCAGTTCTTC
J gene: TRBJ1-1; V gene: TRBV7-3; D gene: .; clone size: .; CDR3 protein: CASSLDSNTEAFF; CDR3 DNA: TGTGCCAGCAGCTTAGACAGTAACACTGAAGCTTTCTTT
J gene: TRBJ1-5; V gene: TRBV23-1; D gene: TRBD1; clone size: .; CDR3 protein: CASTTGVNQPQHF; CDR3 DNA: TGCGCCAGCACTACAGGGGTCAATCAGCCCCAGCATTTT
J gene: TRBJ2-1; V gene: TRBV3-1/TRBV3-2; D gene: TRBD1; clone size: .; CDR3 protein: CASSSRDRVYNEQFF; CDR3 DNA: TGTGCCAGCAGCTCCCGGGACAGGGTATACAATGAGCAGTTCTTC
J gene: TRBJ2-5; V gene: TRBV30; D gene: TRBD1; clone size: .; CDR3 protein: CAWSVRTGAGGTQYF; CDR3 DNA: TGTGCCTGGAGTGTACGGACAGGGGCCGGAGGGACCCAGTACTTC
J gene: TRBJ2-5; V gene: TRBV15; D gene: .; clone size: .; CDR3 protein: CATSIGQAGETQYF; CDR3 DNA: TGTGCCACCAGCATCGGGCAGGCAGGGGAGACCCAGTACTTC
J gene: TRBJ1-1; V gene: TRBV12-3/TRBV12-4; D gene: .; clone size: .; CDR3 protein: CASSGATEAFF; CDR3 DNA: TGTGCCAGCTCTGGGGCCACTGAAGCTTTCTTT
J gene: TRBJ2-7; V gene: TRBV30; D gene: TRBD2; clone size: .; CDR3 protein: CAWTSLAGGYEQYF; CDR3 DNA: TGTGCCTGGACTTCCCTAGCGGGAGGCTACGAGCAGTACTTC
J gene: TRBJ1-1; V gene: TRBV18; D gene: .; clone size: .; CDR3 protein: CASSPPAADQAFF; CDR3 DNA: TGTGCCAGCTCACCACCGGCGGCGGATCAAGCTTTCTTT
J gene: TRBJ2-5; V gene: TRBV3-1/TRBV3-2; D gene: TRBD2; clone size: .; CDR3 protein: CASSRLAGGPFGEETQYF; CDR3 DNA: TGTGCCAGCAGCCGATTAGCGGGAGGGCCGTTTGGGGAAGAGACCCAGTACTTC
J gene: TRBJ2-2; V gene: TRBV18; D gene: .; clone size: .; CDR3 protein: CASSNSLMNTGELFF; CDR3 DNA: TGTGCCAGCTCAAACAGCCTAATGAACACCGGGGAGCTGTTTTTT
J gene: TRBJ2-6; V gene: TRBV4-1; D gene: TRBD1; clone size: .; CDR3 protein: CASSRDRGRRSGANVLTF; CDR3 DNA: TGCGCCAGCAGCCGCGACAGGGGGCGCCGTTCTGGGGCCAACGTCCTGACTTTC
J gene: TRBJ1-1; V gene: TRBV18; D gene: .; clone size: .; CDR3 protein: CASSPPGLAGNTEAFF; CDR3 DNA: TGTGCCAGCTCACCACCGGGCCTCGCTGGGAACACTGAAGCTTTCTTT
J gene: TRBJ1-5; V gene: TRBV2; D gene: TRBD1; clone size: .; CDR3 protein: CASNVDRGNQPQHF; CDR3 DNA: TGTGCCAGCAATGTAGACAGGGGCAATCAGCCCCAGCATTTT